The 25 T cell receptor beta chains given below trace back to one sample, sequenced in a study of Ad26.COV2.S vaccination and SARS-CoV-2 variants. TCRdb keeps only in-frame clones here, not all; method: immunoSEQ multiplex PCR. The table includes approximately 420,000 clones, 85% to 90% detected once. Treatment: over 15 received Ad26.COV2.S at low or high dose, single or two shots; about 5 received placebo; per-sample allocation not given. The investigators took samples on day 63 after the first vaccine or placebo injection. Source: peripheral blood, taken in a trial of Ad26.COV2.S vaccine versus placebo. The origin of the receptors is a person between 18 and 65 years old who received the Ad26.COV2.S COVID-19 vaccine or a placebo.

The chain is built from TRBV18 and TRBJ1-6; tentatively, D is TRBD1 (5 bases). Looked up from germline, CDR1 is KGHSH and CDR2 is LQKENI. With 3 bases removed from V and 7 bases from J, the gap between germline ends came to 13 bases. The length of the CDR3 is 15 residues. In DNA form, the CDR3 reads TGTGCCAGCTCACCCACCGGTGGGGGGAATTCACCCCTCCACTTT. This translates into CASSPTGGGNSPLHF. Variable domain in full (rest from reference TRBV18 and TRBJ1-6): NAGVMQNPRHLVRRRGQEARLRCSPMKGHSHVYWYRQLPEEGLKFMVYLQKENIIDESGMPKERFSAEFPKEGPSILRIQQVVRGDSAAYFCASSPTGGGNSPLHFGNGTRLTVT.

The chain has TRBV5-1 and TRBJ2-3; D unresolved. V dropped 0 bases and J dropped 1 base, with 9 bases sitting between them. Per germline, CDR1 SGHRS and CDR2 YFSETQ. CDR3 length: 15 residues. The CDR3 nucleotides read TGCGCCAGCAGCTTGGCCAGGCGGCGCACAGATACGCAGTATTTT. Its protein is CASSLARRRTDTQYF.

The chain joins TRBV28 to TRBJ1-2; 7 bases align to TRBD1. Germline CDR1 and CDR2: MDHEN and SYDVKM. The ends lost 5 bases at V and 4 bases at J; junction bases unmatched: 10. The CDR3 totals 15 residues. The chain's CDR3 is CASSRPGQRIYGYTF. The CDR3 DNA reads TGTGCCAGCAGTCGACCGGGACAGAGAATCTATGGCTACACCTTC.

The chain joins TRBV15 to TRBJ1-1, with D perhaps TRBD1 (5 bases). CDR1 is LNHNV, CDR2 YYDKDF, per germline (reference sequence). The CDR3 spans 14 residues. Trimming stripped 3 bases from V and 7 bases from J, with 15 bases between. In nucleotides, the CDR3 is TGTGCCACCAGCAGTCGGGGCCTTCGAAATGAAGCTTTCTTT. It specifies CATSSRGLRNEAFF. The whole variable domain, remainder taken from reference TRBV15 and TRBJ1-1, is DAMVIQNPRYQVTQFGKPVTLSCSQTLNHNVMYWYQQKSSQAPKLLFHYYDKDFNNEADTPDNFQSRRPNTSFCFLDIRSPGLGDTAMYLCATSSRGLRNEAFFGQGTRLTVV.

The chain links TRBV11-3 to TRBJ2-1; 10 positions match TRBD2. V shed 3 bases, J shed 4 bases, and the junction held 3 bases outside the gene matches. The germline V gene has CDR1 SGHNT and CDR2 YENEEA. The CDR3 is 15 amino acids. CDR3 in amino acids: CASSFLAGGYNEQFF. As DNA, the CDR3 is TGTGCCAGCAGCTTCTTAGCGGGAGGATACAATGAGCAGTTCTTC.

The chain combines TRBV6-6 with TRBJ1-1; a weak D match, TRBD1 (5 bases). The V end lost 5 bases, the J end lost 3 bases, and 13 bases lay between the germline ends. The germline gives CDR1 MNHNY, CDR2 SVGAGI (reference sequence). The CDR3 has 14 amino acids. This CDR3 reads CASSPQGLDTEAFF. The CDR3 DNA sequence: TGTGCCAGCAGTCCTCAGGGTTTGGACACTGAAGCTTTCTTT.

The chain links TRBV2 to TRBJ2-7; 11 nucleotides line up with TRBD1. The CDR3 contains 15 residues. Germline values: CDR1 SNHLY, CDR2 FYNNEI. After removal of 6 bases from V and 0 bases from J, the junction contained 4 bases not matched to a gene. DNA for the CDR3: TGTGCCAGCAGAGAGGGACAGGGGGGCTCCTACGAGCAGTACTTC. The encoded protein is CASREGQGGSYEQYF. The whole variable domain, remainder taken from reference TRBV2 and TRBJ2-7, is EPEVTQTPSHQVTQMGQEVILRCVPISNHLYFYWYRQILGQKVEFLVSFYNNEISEKSEIFDDQFSVERPDGSNFTLKIRSTKLEDSAMYFCASREGQGGSYEQYFGPGTRLTVT.

The genes are TRBV28 and TRBJ1-2, with D possibly being TRBD1 (6 bases). The CDR3 covers 14 residues. Between the trimmed V and J ends, which lost 1 base and 4 bases, there was a span of 10 bases. Looked up from germline, CDR1 is MDHEN and CDR2 is SYDVKM. The CDR3 loop is CASSLSGAGYGYTF. The DNA for the CDR3 is TGTGCCAGCAGTTTATCAGGGGCAGGCTATGGCTACACCTTC.

The chain couples TRBV4-1 to TRBJ2-3; D may be TRBD1 or TRBD2 (5 bases each). There are 15 residues in the CDR3. Trimming took 1 base from V and 4 from J, leaving 12 bases between them. CDR1 is MGHRA and CDR2 is YSYEKL in the germline V gene. CDR3 residues: CASSQVGTAADTQYF. CDR3 DNA: TGCGCCAGCAGCCAAGTTGGGACGGCGGCAGATACGCAGTATTTT.

The rearrangement joins TRBV5-1 to TRBJ2-5; a possible D gene is TRBD2 (6 bases). Germline V lookup: CDR1 SGHRS, CDR2 YFSETQ. With 4 bases removed from V and 3 bases from J, the gap between germline ends came to 25 bases. The CDR3 extends over 18 amino acids. CDR3 sequence: CASSTRRNHRTGEETQYF. DNA for the CDR3: TGCGCCAGCAGCACACGCAGGAACCACCGTACGGGGGAAGAGACCCAGTACTTC.

This sequence joins TRBV11-3 and TRBJ2-1; 11 bases line up with TRBD1. There are 15 residues in the CDR3. J lost 8 bases, V lost 3 bases, and 6 bases had no gene match. Germline CDR1 SGHNT, CDR2 YENEEA. In nucleotides, the CDR3 is TGTGCCAGCAGCTTCAGGACAGGGGGCCGCGATGAGCAGTTCTTC. Its protein product is CASSFRTGGRDEQFF.

This chain connects TRBV5-6 to TRBJ2-1; 10 bases agree with TRBD2. The junction had 8 bases not matched to a gene; V was cut back by 4 bases and J by 7 bases. CDR1 is SGHDT and CDR2 is YYEEEE in the germline V gene. The CDR3 sequence is 15 residues long. The CDR3 coding sequence is TGTGCCAGCAGCGAAATTAGCGGGGGGAGAAATGAGCAGTTCTTC. This encodes CASSEISGGRNEQFF. The full variable domain, its missing parts supplied by reference TRBV5-6 and TRBJ2-1, is DAGVTQSPTHLIKTRGQQVTLRCSPKSGHDTVSWYQQALGQGPQFIFQYYEEEERQRGNFPDRFSGHQFPNYSSELNVNALLLGDSALYLCASSEISGGRNEQFFGPGTRLTVL.

The chain employs TRBV24-1 and TRBJ2-5; perhaps TRBD2 as D (6 bases). V dropped 7 bases and J dropped 0 bases, with 11 bases sitting between them. CDR1 and CDR2 (germline): KGHDR, SFDVKD. The CDR3 consists of 14 residues. CDR3 nucleotides: TGTGCCACCAGGGACCGGGGGTACCAAGAGACCCAGTACTTC. Translated: CATRDRGYQETQYF.

This clone has a single count. The chain has TRBV15 and TRBJ2-3; 16 bases agree with TRBD2. J was trimmed by 2 bases and V by 2 bases; bases with no gene match: 7. Germline CDR1 reads LNHNV; CDR2 reads YYDKDF (reference sequence). The CDR3 loop spans 19 amino acids. CDR3 sequence (DNA): TGTGCCACCAGCAGACCACCCGGGACTAGCGGGGGGGTCACAGATACGCAGTATTTT. Its translation is CATSRPPGTSGGVTDTQYF.

The chain is built from TRBV11-2 and TRBJ2-7, with D unclear. CDR1 and CDR2 from the germline V gene are SGHAT and FQNNGV. This CDR3 contains 11 residues. V shed 2 bases and J shed 5 bases, with 4 bases lying between them. The CDR3 protein is CASSLTHEQYF. The CDR3 coding sequence is TGTGCCAGCAGCTTAACGCACGAGCAGTACTTC. Looking up the rest from reference TRBV11-2 and TRBJ2-7 gives the full variable domain: EAGVAQSPRYKIIEKRQSVAFWCNPISGHATLYWYQQILGQGPKLLIQFQNNGVVDDSQLPKDRFSAERLKGVDSTLKIQPAKLEDSAVYLCASSLTHEQYFGPGTRLTVT.

Of note for this clone: This specimen includes other DNA sequences encoding the same CDR3. The chain uses TRBV29-1 and TRBJ1-1; 7 nucleotides line up with TRBD1. The CDR3 is 11 residues long. The J segment lost 5 bases and the V segment lost 3 bases, leaving 0 bases of the junction unmatched. Germline lookup yields CDR1 SQVTM and CDR2 ANQGSEA. The CDR3 spells CSVDRGTEAFF. CDR3 in DNA: TGCAGCGTTGACAGGGGGACTGAAGCTTTCTTT.

The chain has TRBV5-6 and TRBJ1-5; D gene ambiguous. The ends were cut back, 1 base at V and 9 bases at J, with 20 bases in the middle. CDR1 is SGHDT and CDR2 is YYEEEE in the germline V gene. The CDR3 runs 16 residues. The CDR3 protein is CASSLWAGAWTGPQHF. In nucleotides, the CDR3 is TGTGCCAGCAGCTTGTGGGCAGGAGCTTGGACGGGGCCCCAGCATTTT.

This chain joins TRBV5-4 and TRBJ1-1; no clear D. The ends were cut back, 6 bases at V and 6 bases at J, with 21 bases in the middle. Per germline, CDR1 SGHNT and CDR2 YYREEE (reference sequence). The CDR3 spans 15 residues. DNA for the CDR3: TGTGCCAGCAAAGAACTGGACCGAATAAACCCTGAAGCTTTCTTT. Amino acid sequence: CASKELDRINPEAFF.

V gene TRBV28 combines with J gene TRBJ2-2; no reliable D call. The CDR3 totals 12 residues. Germline CDR1 and CDR2: MDHEN and SYDVKM. Trimming stripped 4 bases from V and 7 bases from J, with 7 bases between. The CDR3 nucleotides are TGTGCCAGCAGTTATGGGGTCGGGGAGCTGTTTTTT. Amino acid sequence: CASSYGVGELFF. Full variable domain (outside the CDR3, taken from reference TRBV28 and TRBJ2-2): DVKVTQSSRYLVKRTGEKVFLECVQDMDHENMFWYRQDPGLGLRLIYFSYDVKMKEKGDIPEGYSVSREKKERFSLILESASTNQTSMYLCASSYGVGELFFGEGSRLTVL.

The chain carries TRBV6-1 and TRBJ1-5, with D unclear. Germline CDR1 and CDR2: MNHNS and SASEGT. The CDR3 runs to 12 residues. The V gene lost 2 bases and the J gene lost 4 bases, with 3 bases spanning the gap. The CDR3 coding sequence is TGTGCCAGCAGTGAACCTAATCAGCCCCAGCATTTT. Residues: CASSEPNQPQHF.

CDR3 nucleotide sequence: TGTGCCAGCAGCTTGGTGAATTGGCCTGAAAAACTGTTTTTT. Translating gives CASSLVNWPEKLFF. V gene TRBV5-6 combines with J gene TRBJ1-4; D gene unclear. This CDR3 spans 14 amino acids. Germline V gene data show CDR1 as SGHDT and CDR2 as YYEEEE. V lost 0 bases and J lost 7, with 10 bases in between.

This chain joins TRBV28 and TRBJ2-1; D tentatively fits TRBD1 or TRBD2 (5 bases each). V was clipped by 7 bases and J by 2 bases, with 18 bases between them. CDR3 length equals 16 residues. In germline, CDR1 is MDHEN, CDR2 SYDVKM. In DNA, the CDR3 is TGTGCCAGCACCCTCCGGGGCCAGACACCCTACAATGAGCAGTTCTTC. Translation gives CASTLRGQTPYNEQFF.

The chain recombines TRBV3-1 (or the pseudogene TRBV3-2) with TRBJ2-5; D uncertain. Germline V lookup: CDR1 LGHDT, CDR2 YNNKEL (reference sequence). The CDR3 has 12 amino acids. V was shortened by 5 bases and J by 2 bases, with 6 bases between the two germline ends. CDR3 nucleotides: TGTGCCAGCAGCTTCCCTCAAGAGACCCAGTACTTC. Protein product: CASSFPQETQYF.

The V gene is TRBV28, the J gene TRBJ2-7; D not resolved. The CDR3 sequence is 16 residues long. Germline CDR1 reads MDHEN; CDR2 reads SYDVKM. The V gene lost 7 bases and the J gene lost 2 bases, with 21 bases spanning the gap. This CDR3 is CASTPSTGRLTYEQYF. The CDR3 coding sequence is TGTGCCAGCACCCCATCCACGGGCAGATTAACCTACGAGCAGTACTTC.

The genes are TRBV7-2 and TRBJ2-1; 15 bases map to TRBD2. V trimming: 5 bases; J trimming: 1 base; junction bases outside the gene matches: 9. The germline CDR1 and CDR2 sequences are SGHTA and FQGNSA. The CDR3 has 19 amino acids. The CDR3 loop reads CASSQRTSGGAGSYNEQFF. The CDR3 DNA reads TGTGCCAGCAGCCAGAGGACTAGCGGGGGGGCCGGATCCTACAATGAGCAGTTCTTC.